The 22 T cell receptor beta chains listed next were all sequenced from one sample in a study of vaccination and CD4 T cells after COVID-19. The assay that was used to sequence DNA from cultured CD4+ T cells was the Oncomine TCR Beta short-read assay. TCRdb reprocessed the PCR reads with MiXCR, giving one entry per CDR3 protein. The profile covers about 20,000 distinct CDR3 sequences, with 44% appearing a single time and 15% to 20% taken by the ten largest. Their antigens remain unidentified. As to time point: late sampling 161 to 241 days after vaccination in three convalescent patients. Documented treatment: approximately nine-day PBMC culture with coronavirus spike peptide pools or control peptides (ViraFEST assay). The specimen comprised CD4+ T cells from blood, cultured in vitro, sampled about 7 months after SARS-CoV-2 vaccination. The origin of the receptors is a human donor who had recovered from COVID-19.

The V gene is TRBV20-1, the J gene TRBJ1-2; D is uncertain. This CDR3 is 12 amino acids long. V lost 6 bases to trimming and J lost 7 bases, with 15 bases between them. Germline V CDR1 and CDR2: DFQATT, SNEGSKA (reference sequence). The CDR3 sequence is CSADYGRGGYTF. The CDR3 region has the DNA TGCAGTGCCGATTATGGACGGGGTGGCTACACCTTC.

V gene TRBV7-9 combines with J gene TRBJ2-5, with 9 bases aligning to TRBD1. V shed 5 bases, J shed 5 bases, and the junction held 6 bases outside the gene matches. Germline V gives CDR1 SEHNR, CDR2 FQNEAQ (reference sequence). This CDR3 has 14 residues. The CDR3 DNA reads TGTGCCAGCAGCCCTGGGACAGGGTGGGAGACCCAGTACTTC. Amino acids: CASSPGTGWETQYF.

This clonotype was picked up one time. This rearrangement joins TRBV20-1 to TRBJ2-3; D remains unclear. Germline V CDR1 and CDR2: DFQATT, SNEGSKA (reference sequence). With 6 bases removed from V and 2 bases from J, the gap between germline ends came to 12 bases. The CDR3 runs to 13 residues. Here the CDR3 reads CSALVPTTDTQYF. CDR3 bases: TGCAGTGCCCTAGTCCCGACCACAGATACGCAGTATTTT.

By proportion, this clonotype is medium-sized. This chain links TRBV7-3 with TRBJ2-5; D is possibly TRBD2 (5 bases). The CDR3 is 13 amino acids. The germline V gene encodes CDR1 SGHTA and CDR2 FQGTGA. The germline V and J ends were trimmed by 2 bases and 3 bases, with 7 bases remaining between them. CDR3 nucleotide sequence: TGTGCCAGCAGCTTAGACGGGGAAGAGACCCAGTACTTC. Residues: CASSLDGEETQYF.

The table lists this clonotype with a count of one. One end of the junction is discordant with germline, which a read error may explain. The chain combines TRBV20-1 with TRBJ2-7; the match to TRBD1 covers 8 bases. Germline loops: CDR1 DFQATT, CDR2 SNEGSKA (reference sequence). There are 14 residues in the CDR3. For the CDR3, the DNA is TGCAGTGCTAGCCGGGCGGCAGGGGGCTACGGGCAGTACTTC. Its protein is CSASRAAGGYGQYF.

The genes are TRBV2 and TRBJ2-1, with TRBD2 matching over 10 bases. Germline V CDR1 and CDR2: SNHLY, FYNNEI. This CDR3 spans 14 amino acids. V shed 9 bases and J 5 bases; nucleotides not matched to a gene: 7. CDR3 DNA: TGTGCCAGTCACCGGACTAGCGGCAACAATGAGCAGTTCTTC. Protein sequence: CASHRTSGNNEQFF.

This chain uses TRBV14 with TRBJ2-1; 12 bases are shared with TRBD2. J was trimmed by 8 bases and V by 4 bases; bases with no gene match: 9. Germline V lookup: CDR1 SGHDN, CDR2 FVKESK. The CDR3 covers 16 residues. The CDR3 sequence: CASSLFRTSGDDEQFF. The CDR3 DNA reads as TGTGCCAGCAGCCTATTTAGGACTAGCGGGGACGATGAGCAGTTCTTC. Together with reference TRBV14 and TRBJ2-1, the CDR3 gives the full variable domain: EAGVTQFPSHSVIEKGQTVTLRCDPISGHDNLYWYRRVMGKEIKFLLHFVKESKQDESGMPNNRFLAERTGGTYSTLKVQPAELEDSGVYFCASSLFRTSGDDEQFFGPGTRLTVL.

About this clonotype itself: At one end, the junction sequence differs from germline, possibly due to a read error. The gene calls are TRBV7-2 and TRBJ2-1, with D perhaps matching TRBD2 (5 bases). This CDR3 region has 15 residues. Germline CDR1 reads SGHTA; CDR2 reads FQGNSA. The CDR3 sequence: CASSLAGVSCNEQFF. For the CDR3, the DNA is TGTGCCAGCAGCTTAGCGGGAGTATCCTGCAATGAGCAGTTCTTC.

The chain employs TRBV7-3 and TRBJ1-2; D perhaps matches TRBD1 (6 bases). Germline V gene lookup returns CDR1 SGHTA and CDR2 FQGTGA. The length of the CDR3 is 13 residues. Trimming stripped 0 bases from V and 7 bases from J, with 9 bases between. The CDR3 sequence: CASSLTTGAGYTF. CDR3 nucleotides: TGTGCCAGCAGCTTAACGACGGGGGCTGGCTACACCTTC.

CDR3 nucleotides: TGTGCCAGCAGCTTAGACCGTGCAGGGGCCAACGTCCTGACTTTC. It encodes CASSLDRAGANVLTF. The chain recombines TRBV7-2 with TRBJ2-6, with D unresolved. In germline, CDR1 is SGHTA, CDR2 FQGNSA. V dropped 1 base and J dropped 4 bases, with 8 bases sitting between them. The CDR3 extends over 15 amino acids.

The V gene is TRBV2, the J gene TRBJ1-2, with D maybe TRBD1 (6 bases). This CDR3 comprises 15 residues. Germline lookup yields CDR1 SNHLY and CDR2 FYNNEI. V shed 3 bases and J shed 2 bases, with 13 bases lying between them. CDR3 in DNA: TGTGCCAGCAGTGAGCAGATGACAGGAAACTATGGCTACACCTTC. This codes for CASSEQMTGNYGYTF.

This clonotype was seen a handful of times. The chain uses TRBV20-1 and TRBJ1-3; tentatively, D is TRBD1 (6 bases). Per the germline V gene, CDR1 is DFQATT and CDR2 is SNEGSKA (reference sequence). This CDR3 comprises 17 residues. V dropped 1 base and J dropped 1 base, with 17 bases sitting between them. This CDR3 is CSARAIRGGGSGNTIYF. The DNA for the CDR3 is TGCAGTGCTAGAGCCATCAGAGGAGGGGGGTCTGGAAACACCATATATTTT.

The chain links TRBV20-1 to TRBJ2-1, with a possible D match to TRBD1 (5 bases). Trimming took 6 bases from V and 7 from J, leaving 16 bases between them. Germline loops: CDR1 DFQATT, CDR2 SNEGSKA (reference sequence). This CDR3 comprises 13 residues. The CDR3 nucleotides are TGCAGTGCCCCCCCCAATGCAGGGAATGAGCAGTTCTTC. It yields the protein CSAPPNAGNEQFF.

V is TRBV5-4 and J is TRBJ2-7, with 9 bases identical to TRBD2. Germline assignment: CDR1 SGHNT and CDR2 YYREEE (reference sequence). With 0 bases clipped from V and 5 bases from J, the junction kept 6 bases outside the gene matches. CDR3 size: 15 residues. CDR3 DNA sequence: TGTGCCAGCAGCTTGGTAGCGGGAGCGCCGGACGAGCAGTACTTC. Its translation: CASSLVAGAPDEQYF.

The chain links TRBV2 to TRBJ1-2; 10 bases fit TRBD1. CDR1 is SNHLY, CDR2 FYNNEI, per germline. The CDR3 has 16 residues. V dropped 9 bases and J dropped 2; count of bases not matched to a gene: 12. CDR3 protein: CASQRDGQGGNYGYTF. CDR3 DNA: TGTGCCAGTCAACGGGACGGACAGGGGGGGAACTATGGCTACACCTTC.

This chain joins TRBV24-1 and TRBJ1-1; weak D call: TRBD1 (5 bases). Germline V gene sequence: CDR1 KGHDR, CDR2 SFDVKD. V gave up 7 bases and J gave up 1 base, with 15 bases separating them. The CDR3 spans 15 residues. CDR3 protein: CATSPNLGANTEAFF. The CDR3 nucleotides read TGTGCCACCAGCCCCAACCTAGGGGCGAACACTGAAGCTTTCTTT.

V and J are TRBV15 and TRBJ2-7; weak D call: TRBD2 (6 bases). V lost 0 bases and J lost 2, with 11 bases in between. This CDR3 region has 15 residues. Germline V lookup: CDR1 LNHNV, CDR2 YYDKDF (reference sequence). The CDR3 DNA sequence: TGTGCCACCAGCAGAGAGGGCGGGGTTACCTACGAGCAGTACTTC. This encodes CATSREGGVTYEQYF.

The J gene is TRBJ2-1, the V gene TRBV20-1, with 7 bases lining up with TRBD2. Germline CDR1 DFQATT, CDR2 SNEGSKA (reference sequence). The CDR3 loop spans 14 amino acids. V dropped 6 bases and J dropped 6; count of bases not matched to a gene: 11. The CDR3 nucleotides read TGCAGTGCATCAGCGGGGCGCGGGTTCAATGAGCAGTTCTTC. Protein: CSASAGRGFNEQFF.

The V call is TRBV15, the J call TRBJ2-2, with D perhaps TRBD1 (5 bases). Trimming took 4 bases from V and 0 from J, leaving 12 bases between them. CDR1 is LNHNV and CDR2 is YYDKDF in the germline V gene (reference sequence). The CDR3 totals 16 residues. The CDR3 reads CATSTREISNTGELFF. The CDR3 DNA follows: TGTGCCACCAGCACCAGGGAAATTTCGAACACCGGGGAGCTGTTTTTT.

This clonotype was seen a handful of times. V and J are TRBV7-3 and TRBJ2-7; the D is unclear. V lost 0 bases and J 2 bases, leaving 8 bases between the germline ends. This CDR3 is 14 amino acids long. Per the germline V gene, CDR1 is SGHTA and CDR2 is FQGTGA. The CDR3 nucleotides read TGTGCCAGCAGCTTAACATACGGCCCCTACGAGCAGTACTTC. It yields the protein CASSLTYGPYEQYF.

This chain connects TRBV27 to TRBJ1-1; D is possibly TRBD1 (5 bases). CDR3 length: 14 amino acids. Between the trimmed V and J ends, which lost 4 bases and 6 bases, there was a span of 15 bases. Germline lookup yields CDR1 MNHEY and CDR2 SMNVEV (reference sequence). In DNA, the CDR3 is TGTGCCAGCAGTTCGGTTATGGGGGTCTCTGAAGCTTTCTTT. Translation: CASSSVMGVSEAFF.

The genes are TRBV7-9 and TRBJ1-2; TRBD1 matches at 8 bases. The CDR3 sequence is 13 residues long. Per germline, CDR1 SEHNR and CDR2 FQNEAQ (reference sequence). The J segment lost 3 bases and the V segment lost 5 bases, leaving 2 bases of the junction unmatched. The CDR3: CASSQGQDYGYTF. The CDR3 bases are TGTGCCAGCAGCCAGGGACAGGACTATGGCTACACCTTC.